This TCR beta chain was sequenced for a study of molecular identifiers for immune sequencing clone quantification. Study results and limitations: Spiked Jurkat TCR RNA originating from one cell could reportedly be identified amid around 1 million naive cells. The sizes of highly expanded clones could be underestimated when identical TCR molecules share a barcode.

TCRdb reprocessed the PCR reads via MiXCR and lists one record per CDR3 protein. Among just under 650,000 distinct CDR3 sequences listed, just under 20% were seen once. Details on this clonotype: Its antigen remains unidentified.

A CD8+CD4-CCR7+CD45RA+ phenotype served as the sorting definition for naive CD8 T cells. The CDR3 length is 14 residues. V was clipped by 1 base and J by 5 bases, with 8 bases between them. From germline, CDR1 is LNHDA and CDR2 SQIVND (reference sequence). The rearrangement joins TRBV19 to TRBJ2-2; no reliable D call. What was sequenced was naive CD8+ T cells from blood, with Jurkat cell RNA spiked in. Subset given: FACS-sorted CD8+CD4-CCR7+CD45RA+ naive T cells. This clonotype was obtained from a human donor in good health. Some libraries in this study had Jurkat cell RNA spiked in. CDR3 sequence (DNA): TGTGCCAGTAGTATAGGGGGATTGACCGGGGAGCTGTTTTTT. Amino acids: CASSIGGLTGELFF.